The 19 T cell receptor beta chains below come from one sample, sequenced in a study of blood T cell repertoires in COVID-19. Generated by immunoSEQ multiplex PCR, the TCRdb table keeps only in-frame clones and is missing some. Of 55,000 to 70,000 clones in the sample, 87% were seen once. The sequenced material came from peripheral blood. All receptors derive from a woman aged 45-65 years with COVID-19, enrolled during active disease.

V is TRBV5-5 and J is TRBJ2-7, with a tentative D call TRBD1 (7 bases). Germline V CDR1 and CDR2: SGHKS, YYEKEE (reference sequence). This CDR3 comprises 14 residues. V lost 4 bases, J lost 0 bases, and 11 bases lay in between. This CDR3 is CASSRGDSSYEQYF. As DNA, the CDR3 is TGTGCCAGCAGCAGGGGGGACAGCTCCTACGAGCAGTACTTC.

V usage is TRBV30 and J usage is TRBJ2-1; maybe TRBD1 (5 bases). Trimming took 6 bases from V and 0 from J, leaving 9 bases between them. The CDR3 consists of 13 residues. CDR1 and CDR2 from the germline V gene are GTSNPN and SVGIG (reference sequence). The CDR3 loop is CACSRVSYNEQFF. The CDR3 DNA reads TGTGCCTGTTCCAGGGTCTCCTACAATGAGCAGTTCTTC.

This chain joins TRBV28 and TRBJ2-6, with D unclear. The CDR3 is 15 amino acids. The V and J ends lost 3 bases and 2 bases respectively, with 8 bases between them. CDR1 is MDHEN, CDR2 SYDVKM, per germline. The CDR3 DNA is TGTGCCAGCAGTTTCAGGTCCCCTGGGGCCAACGTCCTGACTTTC. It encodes CASSFRSPGANVLTF.

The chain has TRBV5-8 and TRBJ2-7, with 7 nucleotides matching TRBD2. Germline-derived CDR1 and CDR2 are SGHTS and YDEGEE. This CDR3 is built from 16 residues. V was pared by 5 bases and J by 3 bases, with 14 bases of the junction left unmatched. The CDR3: CASSPITSGTGYEQYF. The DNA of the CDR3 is TGTGCCAGCAGTCCAATCACCAGCGGGACCGGCTACGAGCAGTACTTC.

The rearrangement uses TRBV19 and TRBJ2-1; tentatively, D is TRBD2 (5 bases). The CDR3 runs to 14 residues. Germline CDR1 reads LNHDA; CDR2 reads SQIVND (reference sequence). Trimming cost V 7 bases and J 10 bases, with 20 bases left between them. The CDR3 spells CASKDLIGRREQFF. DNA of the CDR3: TGTGCCAGTAAAGATCTCATAGGAAGGAGGGAGCAGTTCTTC.

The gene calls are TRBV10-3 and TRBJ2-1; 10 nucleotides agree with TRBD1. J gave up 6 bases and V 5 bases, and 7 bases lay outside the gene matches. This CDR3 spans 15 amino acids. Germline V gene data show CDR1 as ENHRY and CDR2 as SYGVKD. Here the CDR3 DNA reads TGTGCCATCAGTCCTAGGACAGGGGGACCCAATGAGCAGTTCTTC. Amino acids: CAISPRTGGPNEQFF.

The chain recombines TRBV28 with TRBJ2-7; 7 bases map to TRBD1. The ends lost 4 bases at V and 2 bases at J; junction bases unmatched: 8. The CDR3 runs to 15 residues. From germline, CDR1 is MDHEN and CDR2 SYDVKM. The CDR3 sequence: CASSSYRQGPYEQYF. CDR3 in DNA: TGTGCCAGCAGTTCCTATCGACAGGGACCCTACGAGCAGTACTTC.

The CDR3: CASSWGPAYEQYF. Written as DNA, the CDR3 is TGCGCCAGCAGCTGGGGCCCAGCCTACGAGCAGTACTTC. This sequence joins TRBV5-1 and TRBJ2-7; a possible D gene is TRBD1 (5 bases). The CDR3 has 13 residues. CDR1 is SGHRS, CDR2 YFSETQ, per germline. V was shortened by 3 bases and J by 2 bases, with 9 bases between the two germline ends.

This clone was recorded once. Here the CDR3 reads CASSFQGGAGQPQHF. CDR3 nucleotides: TGTGCCAGCAGTTTTCAGGGAGGGGCGGGACAGCCCCAGCATTTT. The chain is built from TRBV28 and TRBJ1-5; tentatively, D is TRBD1 (5 bases). Trimming removed 3 bases at V and 7 bases at J, with 16 bases between. Germline-derived CDR1 and CDR2 are MDHEN and SYDVKM. This CDR3 has 15 residues.

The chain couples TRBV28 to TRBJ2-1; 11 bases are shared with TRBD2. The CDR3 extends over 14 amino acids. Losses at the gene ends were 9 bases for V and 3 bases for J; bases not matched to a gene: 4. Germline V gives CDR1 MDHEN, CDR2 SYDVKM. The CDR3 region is CASTSGGYYNEQFF. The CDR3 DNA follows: TGTGCCAGTACTAGCGGGGGTTACTACAATGAGCAGTTCTTC. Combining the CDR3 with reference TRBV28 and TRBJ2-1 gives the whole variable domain DVKVTQSSRYLVKRTGEKVFLECVQDMDHENMFWYRQDPGLGLRLIYFSYDVKMKEKGDIPEGYSVSREKKERFSLILESASTNQTSMYLCASTSGGYYNEQFFGPGTRLTVL.

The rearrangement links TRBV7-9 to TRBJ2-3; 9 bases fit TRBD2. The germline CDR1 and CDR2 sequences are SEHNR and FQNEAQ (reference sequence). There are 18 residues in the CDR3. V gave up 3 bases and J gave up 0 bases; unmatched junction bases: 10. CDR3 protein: CASSLGASGTTSTDTQYF. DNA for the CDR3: TGTGCCAGCAGCTTGGGGGCTAGCGGGACCACTAGCACAGATACGCAGTATTTT.

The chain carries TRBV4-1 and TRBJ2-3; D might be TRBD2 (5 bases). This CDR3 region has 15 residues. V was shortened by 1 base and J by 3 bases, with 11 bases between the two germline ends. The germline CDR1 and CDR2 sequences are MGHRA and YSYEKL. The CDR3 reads CASSQALVLTDTQYF. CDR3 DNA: TGCGCCAGCAGCCAAGCACTAGTTTTGACAGATACGCAGTATTTT.

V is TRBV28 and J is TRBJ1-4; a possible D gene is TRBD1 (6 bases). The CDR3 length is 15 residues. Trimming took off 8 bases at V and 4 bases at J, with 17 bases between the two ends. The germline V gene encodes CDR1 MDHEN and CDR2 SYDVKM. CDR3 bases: TGTGCCAGCCTACAGGGAAGGGAGTTTAATGAAAAACTGTTTTTT. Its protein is CASLQGREFNEKLFF.

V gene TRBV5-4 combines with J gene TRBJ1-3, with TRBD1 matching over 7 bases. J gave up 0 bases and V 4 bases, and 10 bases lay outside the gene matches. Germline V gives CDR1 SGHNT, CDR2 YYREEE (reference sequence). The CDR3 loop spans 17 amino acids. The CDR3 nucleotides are TGTGCCAGCAGCATTCGCGGGACAGTCCCCTCTGGAAACACCATATATTTT. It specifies CASSIRGTVPSGNTIYF.

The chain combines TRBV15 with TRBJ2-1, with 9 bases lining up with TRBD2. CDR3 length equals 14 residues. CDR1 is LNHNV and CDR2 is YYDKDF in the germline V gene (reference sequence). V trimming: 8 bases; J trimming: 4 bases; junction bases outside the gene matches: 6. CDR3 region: CATGLAGEYNEQFF. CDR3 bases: TGTGCCACCGGATTAGCGGGGGAGTACAATGAGCAGTTCTTC.

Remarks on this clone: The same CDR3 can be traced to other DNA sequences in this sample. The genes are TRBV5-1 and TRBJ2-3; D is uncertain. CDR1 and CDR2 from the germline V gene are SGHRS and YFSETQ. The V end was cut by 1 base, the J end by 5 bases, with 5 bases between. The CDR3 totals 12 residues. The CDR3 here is CASSLTGDTQYF. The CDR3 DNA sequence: TGCGCCAGCAGCTTGACGGGAGATACGCAGTATTTT.

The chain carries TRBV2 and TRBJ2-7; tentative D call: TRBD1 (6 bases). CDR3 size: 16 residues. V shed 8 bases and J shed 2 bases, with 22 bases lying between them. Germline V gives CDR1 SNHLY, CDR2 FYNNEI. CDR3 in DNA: TGTGCCAGCTCCCGAAGGGGACGGGGACAAGCCTACGAGCAGTACTTC. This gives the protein CASSRRGRGQAYEQYF.

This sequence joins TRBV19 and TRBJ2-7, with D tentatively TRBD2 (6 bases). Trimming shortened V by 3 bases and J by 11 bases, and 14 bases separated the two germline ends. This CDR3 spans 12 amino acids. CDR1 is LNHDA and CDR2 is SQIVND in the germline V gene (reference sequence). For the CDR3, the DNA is TGTGCCAGTAGTATTGATCAAGGGAGGAAGTACTTC. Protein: CASSIDQGRKYF. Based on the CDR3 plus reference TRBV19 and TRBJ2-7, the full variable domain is DGGITQSPKYLFRKEGQNVTLSCEQNLNHDAMYWYRQDPGQGLRLIYYSQIVNDFQKGDIAEGYSVSREKKESFPLTVTSAQKNPTAFYLCASSIDQGRKYFGPGTRLTVT.

The CDR3 is CASRGGGEQFF. The CDR3 DNA is TGTGCCAGCAGAGGGGGCGGCGAGCAGTTCTTC. The chain carries TRBV7-9 and TRBJ2-1; 7 nucleotides align to TRBD1. Per the germline V gene, CDR1 is SEHNR and CDR2 is FQNEAQ (reference sequence). The trim removed 6 bases at V and 10 bases at J, leaving 3 bases unmatched. The CDR3 loop spans 11 amino acids.